This T cell receptor (beta chain) was captured by sequencing in a study of blood T cell repertoires in COVID-19. As originally analysed: Counts of nucleated cells, estimated from reference gene primer amplification, were obtained. TCRdb's table, derived via immunoSEQ multiplex PCR, lists solely in-frame clones and lacks some. V, J and clone size are those of that table, while D and trimming were read from the DNA. The sample lists roughly 290,000 clones, around 82% occurring once. Trimming removed 0 bases at V and 5 bases at J, with 12 bases between. Per the germline V gene, CDR1 is SGHDT and CDR2 is YYEEEE. The CDR3 contains 15 residues. Seattle cases were enrolled at active infection and followed longitudinally.

The specimen sequenced was peripheral blood. The sequence was obtained from a person between 65 and 80 years old with COVID-19, enrolled during active disease. The chain joins TRBV5-6 to TRBJ1-5, with a weak D call TRBD1 (5 bases). The CDR3 region is CASSLAAGTHQPQHF. The CDR3 coding sequence is TGTGCCAGCAGCTTGGCGGCAGGGACTCATCAGCCCCAGCATTTT.